This TCR beta chain was sequenced in a study of cytomegalovirus exposure and HLA in healthy donors. This clone has only a few counts. The antigen remains undetermined. Losses at the gene ends were 2 bases for V and 7 bases for J; bases not matched to a gene: 5. This CDR3 contains 14 residues. The germline gives CDR1 ENHRY, CDR2 SYGVKD. General study results and limits: Association with HLA alleles at 0.05 false discovery rate was found for around 17,000 TCR beta sequences in a later analysis. Most of the CMV-associated TCR beta chains (in a later analysis) appeared to be HLA-restricted. Earlier analysis looked at TCR beta V segments, and most were productive about 90% or about 30% of the time.

With 60 Vbeta and 13 Jbeta primers, the PCR was carried out. Measured with immunoSEQ multiplex PCR; TCRdb has only the in-frame clones, and not every one. Counted here are roughly 45,000 clones, about 60% occurring once; the ten biggest clones make up around 8.7%. This receptor was taken from a human donor in good health. The rearrangement joins TRBV10-3 to TRBJ1-2, with 9 bases aligning to TRBD1. Sequencing was done on a sample of PBMCs. This CDR3 is CAISETGGPRGYTF. The DNA for the CDR3 is TGTGCCATCAGTGAGACAGGGGGCCCCCGTGGCTACACCTTC.